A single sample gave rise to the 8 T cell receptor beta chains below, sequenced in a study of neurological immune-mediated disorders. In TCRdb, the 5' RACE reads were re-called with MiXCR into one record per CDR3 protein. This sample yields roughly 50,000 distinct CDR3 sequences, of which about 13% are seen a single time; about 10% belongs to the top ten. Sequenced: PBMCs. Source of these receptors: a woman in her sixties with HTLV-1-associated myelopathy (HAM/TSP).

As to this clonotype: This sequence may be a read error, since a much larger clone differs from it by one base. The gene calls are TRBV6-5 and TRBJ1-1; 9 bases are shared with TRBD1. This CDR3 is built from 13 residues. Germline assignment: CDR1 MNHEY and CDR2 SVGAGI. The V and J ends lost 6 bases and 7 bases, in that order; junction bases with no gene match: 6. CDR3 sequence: CASRGTGMDEAFF. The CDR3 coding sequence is TGTGCCAGCAGAGGGACAGGGATGGATGAAGCTTTCTTT.

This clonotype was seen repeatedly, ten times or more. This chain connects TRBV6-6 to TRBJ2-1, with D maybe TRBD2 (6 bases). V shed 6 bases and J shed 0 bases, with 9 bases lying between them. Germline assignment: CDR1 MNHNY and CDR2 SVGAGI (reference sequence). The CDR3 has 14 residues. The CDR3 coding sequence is TGTGCCAGCAGCTCGACTAGCTCCTACAATGAGCAGTTCTTC. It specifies CASSSTSSYNEQFF.

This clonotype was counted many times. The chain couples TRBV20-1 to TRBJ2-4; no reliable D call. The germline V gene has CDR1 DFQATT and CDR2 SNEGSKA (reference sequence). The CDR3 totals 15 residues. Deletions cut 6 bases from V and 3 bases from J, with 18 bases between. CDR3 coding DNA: TGCAGTGCAAAACGGGTCTCCGTGGACAAAAACATTCAGTACTTC. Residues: CSAKRVSVDKNIQYF.

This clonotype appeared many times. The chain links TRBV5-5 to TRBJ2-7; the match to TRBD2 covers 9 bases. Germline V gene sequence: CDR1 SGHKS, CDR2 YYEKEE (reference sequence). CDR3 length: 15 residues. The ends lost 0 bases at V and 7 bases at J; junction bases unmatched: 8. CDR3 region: CASSLDGLASAEQYF. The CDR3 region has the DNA TGTGCCAGCAGCTTGGACGGACTAGCGAGTGCAGAGCAGTACTTC.

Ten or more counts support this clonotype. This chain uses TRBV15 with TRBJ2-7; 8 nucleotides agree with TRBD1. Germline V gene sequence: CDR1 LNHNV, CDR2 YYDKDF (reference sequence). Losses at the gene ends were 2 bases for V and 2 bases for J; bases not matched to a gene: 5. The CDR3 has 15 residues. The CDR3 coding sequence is TGTGCCACCAGCAGACCAGGGACAGGTGCCTACGAGCAGTACTTC. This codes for CATSRPGTGAYEQYF.

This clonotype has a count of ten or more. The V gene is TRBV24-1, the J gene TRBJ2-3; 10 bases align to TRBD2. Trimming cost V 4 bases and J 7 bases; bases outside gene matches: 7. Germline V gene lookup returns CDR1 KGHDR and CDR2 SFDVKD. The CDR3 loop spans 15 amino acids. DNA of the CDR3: TGTGCCACCAGTGACACCGGGACTAGCGAACATACGCAGTATTTT. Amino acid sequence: CATSDTGTSEHTQYF.

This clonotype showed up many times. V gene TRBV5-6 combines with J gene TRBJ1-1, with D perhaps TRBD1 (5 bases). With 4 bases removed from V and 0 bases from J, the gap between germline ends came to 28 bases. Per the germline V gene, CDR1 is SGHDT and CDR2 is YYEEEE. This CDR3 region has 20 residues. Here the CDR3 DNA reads TGTGCCAGCAGCCTAGCCGGGGGATCCTCAAAGATTTTGTTGAACACTGAAGCTTTCTTT. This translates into CASSLAGGSSKILLNTEAFF.

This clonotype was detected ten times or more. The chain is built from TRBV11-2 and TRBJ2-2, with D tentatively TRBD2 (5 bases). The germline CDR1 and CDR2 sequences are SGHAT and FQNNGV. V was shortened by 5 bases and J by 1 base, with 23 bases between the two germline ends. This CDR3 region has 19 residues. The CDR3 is CASSGPTLLGELNTGELFF. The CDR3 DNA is TGTGCCAGCAGCGGACCTACCCTGTTGGGAGAATTGAACACCGGGGAGCTGTTTTTT.